This is a list of T cell receptor beta chains from one sample in a study of shared T cell receptors in the human thymus. Using immunoSEQ multiplex PCR, the repertoire was profiled, and TCRdb retains in-frame clones only, with some absent. The data contain approximately 400,000 clones, roughly 94% of them singletons. Material: thymocytes. The receptor source for this set is a human donor. The CDR3 runs from the conserved cysteine through the conserved F or W. The order of the fields is J gene, D gene, clone size, V gene, CDR3 DNA, CDR3 protein. A D gene is named only where the DNA matches it firmly. Not every row has a clone size; where given, it reads once, few, many or a size class.

>TRBJ1-5|-|-|TRBV5-6
TGTGCCAGCAGCCCCGCCGGAGGCAATCAGCCCCAGCATTTT
CASSPAGGNQPQHF
>TRBJ2-1|-|-|TRBV6-4
TGTGCCAGCAGTACTACCCTGGGAGGGGGTCCCTACAATGAGCAGTTCTTC
CASSTTLGGGPYNEQFF
>TRBJ2-1|TRBD2|-|TRBV14
TGTGCCAGCAGCCCTACCCGGACTAGCGACAATGAGCAGTTCTTC
CASSPTRTSDNEQFF
>TRBJ1-2|TRBD1|few|TRBV4-1
TGCGCCAGCAGCCAAGTTCGGGACAGGGGGCGGCTTGGCTACACCTTC
CASSQVRDRGRLGYTF
>TRBJ2-1|TRBD2|-|TRBV27
TGTGCCAGCAGTCCCCCCGGAACTAGCGGGAATGTCAATGAGCAGTTCTTC
CASSPPGTSGNVNEQFF
>TRBJ2-3|-|once|TRBV27
TGTGCCAGCAGTCTCAAGGGCACAGATACGCAGTATTTT
CASSLKGTDTQYF
>TRBJ1-1|-|-|TRBV5-6
TGTGCCAGCAGCCCCCCTTTTGACAGTAAAGCTTTCTTT
CASSPPFDSKAFF
>TRBJ2-1|TRBD2|-|TRBV7-3
TGTGCCAGCAGCCAGGGACTAGCGGGAAGAGCCTACAATGAGCAGTTCTTC
CASSQGLAGRAYNEQFF
>TRBJ1-3|TRBD1|-|TRBV4-3
TGCGCCAGCAGCCGGGACAGGGGGATTTTACTCTCTGGAAACACCATATATTTT
CASSRDRGILLSGNTIYF
>TRBJ1-2|TRBD1|-|TRBV18
TGTGCCAGAAGGGACAGCGCCTACTATGGCTACACCTTC
CARRDSAYYGYTF
>TRBJ1-3|TRBD1|-|TRBV5-1
TGCGCCAGCAGCTTGGGGCCAGCCAGGGGGCCCGGAAACACCATATATTTT
CASSLGPARGPGNTIYF
>TRBJ1-1|-|-|TRBV6-4
TGTGCCAGCAGCCCGAAGAGACAGGCTCCGAACACTGAAGCTTTCTTT
CASSPKRQAPNTEAFF
>TRBJ2-4|TRBD1|-|TRBV5-6
TGTGCCAGCAGCTCGATAAAACAGGGGGCCAGGTACTTC
CASSSIKQGARYF
>TRBJ1-3|-|-|TRBV28
TGTGCCAGCAGTTTAGGCGGGTCTGGAAACACCATATATTTT
CASSLGGSGNTIYF
>TRBJ2-3|-|-|TRBV11-2
TGTGCCAGCGTGGGGGGCGCCACAGATACGCAGTATTTT
CASVGGATDTQYF
>TRBJ2-7|TRBD1|-|TRBV20-1
TGCAGTGCTATCGACAGGGACGAGCAGTACTTC
CSAIDRDEQYF
>TRBJ2-1|TRBD2|-|TRBV19
TGTGCCAGTAGTATTCCCGGACTAGCCGGGGATGAGCAGTTCTTC
CASSIPGLAGDEQFF
>TRBJ2-2|-|-|TRBV7-8
TGTGCCAGCAGCTTGTCCACCGGGGAGCTGTTTTTT
CASSLSTGELFF
>TRBJ2-7|TRBD2|once|TRBV4-1
TGCGCCAGCAGCCGAGCGGGAGGGGACGAGCAGTACTTC
CASSRAGGDEQYF
>TRBJ2-1|TRBD1|-|TRBV11-3
TGTGCCAGCAGCTTATCCCGGGACAGGGTCTACAATGAGCAGTTCTTC
CASSLSRDRVYNEQFF
>TRBJ1-5|TRBD1|-|TRBV28
TGTGCCACCGGCTACCGGGACAGGGGAGAATATCGTCAGCCCCAGCATTTT
CATGYRDRGEYRQPQHF
>TRBJ2-5|-|-|TRBV27
TGTGCCAGCAGTTTAGAGTCCGGTATCCAAGAGACCCAGTACTTC
CASSLESGIQETQYF
>TRBJ1-5|-|-|TRBV5-1
TGCGCCAGCAGCTTGGGACTTGACAGACTCAATCAGCCCCAGCATTTT
CASSLGLDRLNQPQHF
>TRBJ2-1|-|-|TRBV6-5
TGTGCCAGCGAAAGGGGGGGAGGCTCCTACAATGAGCAGTTCTTC
CASERGGGSYNEQFF
>TRBJ1-6|-|-|TRBV27
TGTGCCAGCAGACGGGGAGCCAATTCACCCCTCCACTTT
CASRRGANSPLHF
>TRBJ2-1|-|-|TRBV18
TGTGCCAGCTCACGTAGACAGTTCCGATCCTACAATGAGCAGTTCTTC
CASSRRQFRSYNEQFF
>TRBJ2-1|-|-|TRBV7-9
TGTGCCAGCAGCTTACCGAGCAATGAGCAGTTCTTC
CASSLPSNEQFF
>TRBJ2-7|TRBD2|-|TRBV19
TGTGCCAGTAGTAAAAGACTAGCGGAGAACTCCTACGAGCAGTACTTC
CASSKRLAENSYEQYF
>TRBJ1-1|-|-|TRBV5-1
TGCGCCAGCAGCTTGGTGATGTTCGGGGAAGCGTACACTGAAGCTTTCTTT
CASSLVMFGEAYTEAFF
>TRBJ2-1|TRBD2|-|TRBV4-1
TGCGCCAGCAGCCCGCCGGGACTAGCGCGTACTATCTCCTACAATGAGCAGTTCTTC
CASSPPGLARTISYNEQFF